This passage covers 2 T cell receptor beta chains from one sample sequenced in a study of early T cells in non-severe SARS-CoV-2 infection. Each CDR3 protein gets one entry after TCRdb re-called the 5' RACE reads with MiXCR. The sample consists of about 92,000 distinct CDR3 sequences, around 15% of them appearing once. Sequences were obtained from whole blood. These receptors originate from an adult who was a healthcare worker with PCR-confirmed SARS-CoV-2 infection or an uninfected control (not recorded which).

A word on this clonotype: The junction shows a germline mismatch at one end, possibly a read error. V gene TRBV3-1 combines with J gene TRBJ2-1; the D is unclear. Germline V gene data show CDR1 as LGHDT and CDR2 as YNNKEL (reference sequence). This CDR3 is built from 15 residues. This CDR3 is CASSQDLIPYNERFF. CDR3 DNA sequence: TGTGCCAGCAGCCAAGACCTAATTCCCTACAATGAGCGGTTCTTC.

This clonotype was seen a few times. The gene calls are TRBV28 and TRBJ2-3; TRBD2 agrees at 10 bases. The trim removed 4 bases at V and 5 bases at J, leaving 9 bases unmatched. The CDR3 consists of 16 residues. CDR1 is MDHEN and CDR2 is SYDVKM in the germline V gene. CDR3 sequence: CASSSILAGGEDTQYF. The CDR3 nucleotides read TGTGCCAGCAGTTCCATCTTAGCGGGGGGAGAAGATACGCAGTATTTT.